This T cell receptor beta chain was sequenced in a study of beta chain features in type 1 diabetes. Study results and limitations: In comparison with healthy donors, patients had naive, central memory and Treg TCRB repertoires that appeared more similar.

There are 15 residues in the CDR3. Trimming at V came to 6 bases and at J to 4 bases, leaving 9 bases not matched to a gene. Per germline, CDR1 MDHEN and CDR2 SYDVKM. There are a few counts of this clone. Its specificity is not known. All of the isolated RNA was reverse transcribed, so expressed TCRB transcripts were sequenced. Method: immunoSEQ multiplex PCR; TCRdb's copy keeps in-frame clones and lacks some. Of approximately 160,000 clones listed, around 8% are singletons. The sequenced material came from central memory CD4+ T cells from blood. The chain has TRBV28 and TRBJ2-4, with 7 bases lining up with TRBD1. The TCR was taken from a man aged 18 to 29 in good health. As DNA, the CDR3 is TGTGCCAGCAGCCAACCGGGACAGCCTAAAAACATTCAGTACTTC. Protein: CASSQPGQPKNIQYF.